The rows below give T cell receptor beta chains drawn from one sample of a study of OX40 agonist ivuxolimab in advanced cancers. Here immunoSEQ multiplex PCR was the method, and the copy in TCRdb shows in-frame clones only, minus some. The sample has 43,000 or so clones, 70% to 80% seen once; the top ten hold 2.6%. This specimen was CD4+ or CD8+ T cells sorted from blood, taken in a trial of the OX40 agonist ivuxolimab. Source of these receptors: an adult with an advanced solid tumor such as melanoma, head and neck, liver or kidney cancer. The CDR3 runs from the conserved cysteine through the conserved F or W. The D gene is left open where the match is weak. Some rows mark clone size as missing; the rest say once, few, many or name a class of expanded clone.

clone_size: -
cdr3_length: 11
d_call: -
v_call: TRBV7-9
j_call: TRBJ2-3
cdr3_nt: TGTGCCACCGTTCGGATGGATACGCAGTATTTT
cdr3_aa: CATVRMDTQYF

clone_size: -
cdr3_length: 10
d_call: -
v_call: TRBV20-1
j_call: TRBJ2-3
cdr3_nt: TGCAGTGCTAGATTGGAATCGCAGTATTTT
cdr3_aa: CSARLESQYF

clone_size: -
cdr3_length: 13
d_call: -
v_call: TRBV5-1
j_call: TRBJ2-7
cdr3_nt: TGCGCCAGCAGCTTGACAGGGCGGTACGAGCAGTACTTC
cdr3_aa: CASSLTGRYEQYF

clone_size: -
cdr3_length: 15
d_call: -
v_call: TRBV28
j_call: TRBJ1-1
cdr3_nt: TGTGCCAGCAGTTCTTCTTTTAGCCTTTTGGCTGAAGCTTTCTTT
cdr3_aa: CASSSSFSLLAEAFF

clone_size: -
cdr3_length: 14
d_call: -
v_call: TRBV9
j_call: TRBJ2-2
cdr3_nt: TGTGCCAGCAGCCGCCCTTCGGGCGCCGGGGAGCTGTTTTTT
cdr3_aa: CASSRPSGAGELFF

clone_size: -
cdr3_length: 17
d_call: TRBD2
v_call: TRBV15
j_call: TRBJ2-5
cdr3_nt: TGTGCCACCAGCAGCCGGACTAGCGGGAGTTCGGGGGAGACCCAGTACTTC
cdr3_aa: CATSSRTSGSSGETQYF

clone_size: -
cdr3_length: 11
d_call: -
v_call: TRBV28
j_call: TRBJ1-2
cdr3_nt: TGTGCCAGCAGCCTAGCCTGGGGCTACACCTTC
cdr3_aa: CASSLAWGYTF

clone_size: -
cdr3_length: 16
d_call: -
v_call: TRBV6-1
j_call: TRBJ1-1
cdr3_nt: TGTGCCAGCAGTGATATGTGGACAGCGAGGCCCTTCGGAGCTTTCTTT
cdr3_aa: CASSDMWTARPFGAFF

clone_size: -
cdr3_length: 15
d_call: -
v_call: TRBV2
j_call: TRBJ2-2
cdr3_nt: TGTGCCAGCACCGAACCCAGGGGGGACACCGGGGAGCTGCTTTTT
cdr3_aa: CASTEPRGDTGELLF

clone_size: few
cdr3_length: 16
d_call: -
v_call: TRBV5-1
j_call: TRBJ2-5
cdr3_nt: TGCGCCAGCAGCTTGGTCGGTCTGCGAGGGGGAGAGACCCAGTACTTC
cdr3_aa: CASSLVGLRGGETQYF

clone_size: -
cdr3_length: 14
d_call: TRBD1
v_call: TRBV2
j_call: TRBJ1-1
cdr3_nt: TGTGCCAGCAGTGAAGCGCTAGAGGGGGCGGAGGCTTTCTTT
cdr3_aa: CASSEALEGAEAFF

clone_size: few
cdr3_length: 18
d_call: TRBD2
v_call: TRBV4-2
j_call: TRBJ2-2
cdr3_nt: TGTGCCAGCAGCCAGGAGTTAGCGGGAATCAGAGACACCGGGGAGCTGTTTTTT
cdr3_aa: CASSQELAGIRDTGELFF

clone_size: -
cdr3_length: 14
d_call: -
v_call: TRBV29-1
j_call: TRBJ2-3
cdr3_nt: TGCAGCGCCTACTACACTAAAGGTGGAGATACGCAGTATTTT
cdr3_aa: CSAYYTKGGDTQYF

clone_size: -
cdr3_length: 16
d_call: -
v_call: TRBV29-1
j_call: TRBJ2-1
cdr3_nt: TGCAGCGTTGAAGACCCAGCGGGCGACTCCTACAATGAGCAGTTCTTC
cdr3_aa: CSVEDPAGDSYNEQFF

clone_size: -
cdr3_length: 14
d_call: -
v_call: TRBV28
j_call: TRBJ1-6
cdr3_nt: TGTGCCACAAACTATATGGGCCATAATTCACCCCTCCACTTT
cdr3_aa: CATNYMGHNSPLHF

clone_size: -
cdr3_length: 14
d_call: -
v_call: TRBV10-3
j_call: TRBJ1-2
cdr3_nt: TGTGCCATCAGTGCGGGGAATCTGTACGGTGGCTACACCTTC
cdr3_aa: CAISAGNLYGGYTF

clone_size: -
cdr3_length: 15
d_call: TRBD2
v_call: TRBV6-1
j_call: TRBJ2-1
cdr3_nt: TGTGCCAGCAGTGAAATGGGACTACCCTACAATGAGCAGTTCTTC
cdr3_aa: CASSEMGLPYNEQFF

clone_size: -
cdr3_length: 16
d_call: TRBD1
v_call: TRBV15
j_call: TRBJ2-5
cdr3_nt: TGTGCCACCAGCAGAGGCCGGACAGGGTTTGGCGAGACCCAGTACTTC
cdr3_aa: CATSRGRTGFGETQYF

clone_size: -
cdr3_length: 16
d_call: -
v_call: TRBV5-1
j_call: TRBJ2-2
cdr3_nt: TGCGCCAGCAGCCAAATCCCGGGACTGAACACCGGGGAGCTGTTTTTT
cdr3_aa: CASSQIPGLNTGELFF

clone_size: -
cdr3_length: 14
d_call: -
v_call: TRBV7-9
j_call: TRBJ2-2
cdr3_nt: TGTGCCAGGTCCGGAGGTGGGAACACCGGGGAGCTGTTTTTT
cdr3_aa: CARSGGGNTGELFF

clone_size: once
cdr3_length: 12
d_call: -
v_call: TRBV28
j_call: TRBJ2-1
cdr3_nt: TGTGCCAGCAGCCCTCCACAGGGCAGGCAGTTCTTC
cdr3_aa: CASSPPQGRQFF

clone_size: -
cdr3_length: 14
d_call: -
v_call: TRBV11-2
j_call: TRBJ2-7
cdr3_nt: TGTGCCAGCAGCCCACAGGGTCTCTCCTACGAGCAGTACTTC
cdr3_aa: CASSPQGLSYEQYF

clone_size: -
cdr3_length: 15
d_call: TRBD1
v_call: TRBV5-1
j_call: TRBJ1-2
cdr3_nt: TGCGCCAGCAGCAACCGACAGGGGGCTGGCTATGGCTACACCTTC
cdr3_aa: CASSNRQGAGYGYTF

clone_size: -
cdr3_length: 14
d_call: -
v_call: TRBV28
j_call: TRBJ2-7
cdr3_nt: TGTGCCAGCAGTTTATTAACTAGGGGCCACGAGCAGTACTTC
cdr3_aa: CASSLLTRGHEQYF

clone_size: -
cdr3_length: 16
d_call: TRBD2
v_call: TRBV11-1
j_call: TRBJ2-1
cdr3_nt: TGTGCCAGCAGCATCCGACTAGCGGGAGAGTCCAATGAGCAGTTCTTC
cdr3_aa: CASSIRLAGESNEQFF

clone_size: -
cdr3_length: 15
d_call: TRBD1
v_call: TRBV27
j_call: TRBJ1-6
cdr3_nt: TGTGCCAGCAGTGCCAACAGGGGAGGTAATTCACCCCTCCACTTT
cdr3_aa: CASSANRGGNSPLHF

clone_size: -
cdr3_length: 12
d_call: TRBD1
v_call: TRBV7-2
j_call: TRBJ1-2
cdr3_nt: TGTGCCAGCTCCCAGGGGGAGGACACGGGCACCTTC
cdr3_aa: CASSQGEDTGTF

clone_size: -
cdr3_length: 14
d_call: -
v_call: TRBV29-1
j_call: TRBJ1-6
cdr3_nt: TGCGCCGTGGGGGGTGGGAATTATAATTCACCCCTCCACTTT
cdr3_aa: CAVGGGNYNSPLHF

clone_size: -
cdr3_length: 15
d_call: -
v_call: TRBV5-4
j_call: TRBJ2-3
cdr3_nt: TGTGCCAGCAGCTTGGTATCTAGACTCACAGATACGCAGTATTTT
cdr3_aa: CASSLVSRLTDTQYF

clone_size: -
cdr3_length: 14
d_call: -
v_call: TRBV2
j_call: TRBJ2-7
cdr3_nt: TGTGCCAGCATAACAGGCCCGAGCTCCTACGAGCAGTACTTC
cdr3_aa: CASITGPSSYEQYF

clone_size: few
cdr3_length: 13
d_call: TRBD1
v_call: TRBV7-2
j_call: TRBJ1-1
cdr3_nt: TGTGCCAGCAGCTCGCTAAACAGGGGACATGCTTTCTTT
cdr3_aa: CASSSLNRGHAFF

clone_size: -
cdr3_length: 13
d_call: TRBD1
v_call: TRBV4-2
j_call: TRBJ1-1
cdr3_nt: TGTGCCAGCAGCGCCACAGGGGGAGGTGAAGCTTTCTTT
cdr3_aa: CASSATGGGEAFF

clone_size: few
cdr3_length: 12
d_call: -
v_call: TRBV7-3
j_call: TRBJ1-2
cdr3_nt: TGTGCCAGCAGCTTGAGGGGTAATGGCTACACCTTC
cdr3_aa: CASSLRGNGYTF

clone_size: few
cdr3_length: 17
d_call: -
v_call: TRBV5-4
j_call: TRBJ2-3
cdr3_nt: TGTGCCAGCAGCTGGCAGTTGACAGGCGTTCCCACAGATACGCAGTATTTT
cdr3_aa: CASSWQLTGVPTDTQYF

clone_size: few
cdr3_length: 12
d_call: -
v_call: TRBV13
j_call: TRBJ1-6
cdr3_nt: TGTGCCAGCAGCTTTGCTAATTCACCCCTCCACTTT
cdr3_aa: CASSFANSPLHF

clone_size: -
cdr3_length: 14
d_call: TRBD2
v_call: TRBV9
j_call: TRBJ2-2
cdr3_nt: TGTGCCAGCAGCACTAGCGGAGTCACCGGGGAGCTGTTTTTT
cdr3_aa: CASSTSGVTGELFF

clone_size: -
cdr3_length: 12
d_call: -
v_call: TRBV4-2
j_call: TRBJ2-7
cdr3_nt: TGTGCCAGCAGCCAAGAGGACTACGAGCAGTACTTC
cdr3_aa: CASSQEDYEQYF

clone_size: -
cdr3_length: 17
d_call: -
v_call: TRBV7-9
j_call: TRBJ2-1
cdr3_nt: TGTGCCAGCAGCTCATTTGTGGGGTTACGCTCCTACAATGAGCAGTTCTTC
cdr3_aa: CASSSFVGLRSYNEQFF

clone_size: -
cdr3_length: 12
d_call: -
v_call: TRBV5-1
j_call: TRBJ1-6
cdr3_nt: TGCGCCAGCCGGCTCGATAATTCACCCCTCCACTTT
cdr3_aa: CASRLDNSPLHF

clone_size: few
cdr3_length: 12
d_call: -
v_call: TRBV6-5
j_call: TRBJ2-3
cdr3_nt: TGTGCCAGCAGTTCCTTAACAGATACGCAGTATTTT
cdr3_aa: CASSSLTDTQYF

clone_size: once
cdr3_length: 15
d_call: -
v_call: TRBV28
j_call: TRBJ1-2
cdr3_nt: TGTGCCAGCAGCGAACCCAAGGGGAGGGGAAACGTGGACACCTTC
cdr3_aa: CASSEPKGRGNVDTF

clone_size: -
cdr3_length: 18
d_call: -
v_call: TRBV7-8
j_call: TRBJ2-3
cdr3_nt: TGTGCCAGCAGCTTAGCGCTATGGGGACCAACCAGCACAGATACGCAGTATTTT
cdr3_aa: CASSLALWGPTSTDTQYF

clone_size: -
cdr3_length: 13
d_call: TRBD1
v_call: TRBV6-5
j_call: TRBJ2-7
cdr3_nt: TGTGCCAGCAGGACAGGACAGGCCTACGAGCAGTACTTC
cdr3_aa: CASRTGQAYEQYF

clone_size: -
cdr3_length: 14
d_call: -
v_call: TRBV27
j_call: TRBJ2-5
cdr3_nt: TGTGCCAGCAGTTTGAGAGGGCCCCAAGAGACCCAGTACTTC
cdr3_aa: CASSLRGPQETQYF

clone_size: -
cdr3_length: 13
d_call: -
v_call: TRBV28
j_call: TRBJ1-2
cdr3_nt: TGTGCCAGCAGTTTAGGCAGCTTCTATGGCTACACCTTC
cdr3_aa: CASSLGSFYGYTF

clone_size: -
cdr3_length: 15
d_call: -
v_call: TRBV28
j_call: TRBJ2-7
cdr3_nt: TGTGCCAGCAGGCTAGGAGGGACGGCCTCCTACGAGCAGTACTTC
cdr3_aa: CASRLGGTASYEQYF

clone_size: few
cdr3_length: 16
d_call: -
v_call: TRBV27
j_call: TRBJ2-7
cdr3_nt: TGTGCCAGCAGTTTAAACCTTGACAGTCCATCCGACGAGCAGTACTTC
cdr3_aa: CASSLNLDSPSDEQYF

clone_size: -
cdr3_length: 15
d_call: TRBD2
v_call: TRBV11-2
j_call: TRBJ2-3
cdr3_nt: TGTGCCAGCAGCTCAGGACTAGCGGGAGCGAATACGCAGTATTTT
cdr3_aa: CASSSGLAGANTQYF

clone_size: -
cdr3_length: 16
d_call: TRBD1
v_call: TRBV15
j_call: TRBJ1-2
cdr3_nt: TGTGCCACCAGCTCCAGACAGGGGGCAGGTAGGGATGGCTACACCTTC
cdr3_aa: CATSSRQGAGRDGYTF

clone_size: few
cdr3_length: 12
d_call: -
v_call: TRBV19
j_call: TRBJ1-2
cdr3_nt: TGTGCCAGTAGGTCGCAGGGGTCTGGCTACACCTTC
cdr3_aa: CASRSQGSGYTF

clone_size: -
cdr3_length: 15
d_call: TRBD2
v_call: TRBV7-3
j_call: TRBJ2-1
cdr3_nt: TGTGCCAGCAGCCCCCTAGCGGGATTGGGCAATGAGCAGTTCTTC
cdr3_aa: CASSPLAGLGNEQFF

clone_size: medium-sized
cdr3_length: 19
d_call: TRBD2
v_call: TRBV5-8
j_call: TRBJ2-1
cdr3_nt: TGTGCCAGCAGCGAGGGACGGTTGAGCGGGGGCAGCTCCTACAATGAGCAGTTCTTC
cdr3_aa: CASSEGRLSGGSSYNEQFF

clone_size: -
cdr3_length: 17
d_call: -
v_call: TRBV18
j_call: TRBJ2-4
cdr3_nt: TGTGCCAGCTCACCACCATCTCTAGGCGTAGCCAAAAACATTCAGTACTTC
cdr3_aa: CASSPPSLGVAKNIQYF

clone_size: few
cdr3_length: 13
d_call: -
v_call: TRBV6-5
j_call: TRBJ2-7
cdr3_nt: TGTGCCAGCAGTTACTTTGCATCGGACGAGCAGTACTTC
cdr3_aa: CASSYFASDEQYF

clone_size: -
cdr3_length: 12
d_call: -
v_call: TRBV2
j_call: TRBJ1-5
cdr3_nt: TGTGCCAGCGCCGATAGCAATCAGCCCCAGCATTTT
cdr3_aa: CASADSNQPQHF

clone_size: -
cdr3_length: 13
d_call: -
v_call: TRBV6-1
j_call: TRBJ1-1
cdr3_nt: TGTGCCAGCAGTTTATATTCAAACACTGAAGCTTTCTTT
cdr3_aa: CASSLYSNTEAFF

clone_size: -
cdr3_length: 15
d_call: TRBD1
v_call: TRBV5-1
j_call: TRBJ1-3
cdr3_nt: TGCGCCAGCAGCGCAGACAGGGCCCCAGGAAACACCATATATTTT
cdr3_aa: CASSADRAPGNTIYF

clone_size: -
cdr3_length: 16
d_call: -
v_call: TRBV11-2
j_call: TRBJ1-2
cdr3_nt: TGTGCCAGCAGCCAAGATGTCCAGGCTACTAACTATGGCTACACCTTC
cdr3_aa: CASSQDVQATNYGYTF

clone_size: -
cdr3_length: 14
d_call: -
v_call: TRBV5-1
j_call: TRBJ1-1
cdr3_nt: TGCGCCAGCAGCTTGGAGGAGATAAACACTGAAGCTTTCTTT
cdr3_aa: CASSLEEINTEAFF